This entry is about one T cell receptor (beta chain). Its binding antigen is unknown. No base qualities exist here, and no much larger clone lies one base off it. This sample was taken from a study of circulating tumor DNA in untreated peripheral T-cell lymphoma (dated by TCRdb to the early 2020s). Results the study describes overall, beyond this receptor: Tumor-specific clonotypes turned up in roughly 74% of patients, identified from roughly 90% of baseline tissues and from approximately 70% of baseline serum samples.

To find tumor-specific TCR clonotypes, researchers sequenced baseline tumor tissue that had been collected prior to treatment. To monitor patients with peripheral T-cell lymphoma who were getting frontline treatment on a trial, the study applied next-generation sequencing to T-cell receptor sequences. Library method: the immunoSEQ multiplex PCR assay. The immuneACCESS repertoire file appears here via TCRdb, limited to in-frame rearrangements. These files lack a portion of the clones; in checked studies, under half of the deficit traces to unresolved V genes, and the cause of the others is not known. Here the sample has 9,500 to 13,000 clones; about 75% occur a single time. Roughly 31% of the sample is held by the ten biggest clonotypes. The germline V gene provides CDR1 ENHRY and CDR2 SYGVKD. V is reduced by 10 bases and J by 0 bases, leaving a spacing of 12 bases between them. The CDR3 numbers 13 residues from cysteine through phenylalanine. The retained sequence is limited to the CDR3, 39 bases, with the frame set at the first base.

This TCR came from a human donor with peripheral T-cell lymphoma. This sequence uses TRBV10-3 and TRBJ1-1; a tentative D call is TRBD1 (5 bases match). Sequencing was carried out using tumor tissue. The DNA is TGTGCCAACAGAGGGGCCGTGAACACTGAAGCTTTCTTT. The encoded protein is CANRGAVNTEAFF.